The 5 T cell receptor beta chains below come from one sample, sequenced in a study of beta chain features in type 1 diabetes. Study-level points and caveats: Among patients with Type 1 diabetes, TCRB CDR3s were moderately but significantly shorter in every one of the four CD4+ subsets.

No cognate antigen is known for these TCRs. Isolated RNA was reverse transcribed in full, so expressed TCRB transcripts were sequenced. Profiled with immunoSEQ multiplex PCR; TCRdb holds only in-frame clones, not every one. The data contain 600,000 to 700,000 clones, roughly 12% of them singletons. Material for sequencing was naive CD4+ T cells from blood. Receptor source: a man aged 25-45 years with type 1 diabetes.

This clone was picked up a small number of times. The V call is TRBV4-2, the J call TRBJ1-2, with a tentative D call TRBD1 (5 bases). The CDR3 sequence is 13 residues long. Germline V gives CDR1 LGHNA, CDR2 YNFKEQ. Trimming shortened V by 6 bases and J by 5 bases, and 13 bases separated the two germline ends. CDR3 sequence: CASSKSGGYGYTF. The CDR3 bases are TGTGCCAGCAGTAAAAGTGGGGGTTATGGCTACACCTTC.

J is TRBJ2-3 and V is TRBV6-5; maybe TRBD2 (6 bases). Germline V gives CDR1 MNHEY, CDR2 SVGAGI. The length of the CDR3 is 11 residues. V lost 4 bases and J 8 bases, leaving 7 bases between the germline ends. Here the CDR3 reads CASSSTSTQYF. The CDR3, as DNA: TGTGCCAGCAGTTCGACTAGTACGCAGTATTTT.

This chain links TRBV2 with TRBJ1-3; D remains ambiguous. The V end was cut by 6 bases, the J end by 0 bases, with 9 bases between. Germline V gene sequence: CDR1 SNHLY, CDR2 FYNNEI. This CDR3 contains 14 residues. CDR3 coding DNA: TGTGCCAGCAGGCGCGGGGACTCTGGAAACACCATATATTTT. Translation: CASRRGDSGNTIYF.

There are a few counts of this clone. CDR3 sequence reads: CASSPRAVQETQYF. The DNA for the CDR3 is TGTGCCAGCTCACCCAGGGCAGTCCAAGAGACCCAGTACTTC. The chain combines TRBV18 with TRBJ2-5; the D gene is possibly TRBD1 (5 bases). V was shortened by 3 bases and J by 1 base, with 9 bases between the two germline ends. The CDR3 spans 14 residues. The germline CDR1 and CDR2 sequences are KGHSH and LQKENI.

This clone was detected a few times. This CDR3 is also generated by other DNA sequences in the sample. The CDR3 protein is CAWSPGQPNQPQHF. CDR3 nucleotide sequence: TGTGCCTGGAGCCCGGGACAGCCTAATCAGCCCCAGCATTTT. The chain carries TRBV30 and TRBJ1-5; 7 bases map to TRBD1. This CDR3 spans 14 amino acids. Germline CDR1 GTSNPN, CDR2 SVGIG (reference sequence). V trimming: 3 bases; J trimming: 4 bases; junction bases outside the gene matches: 6. The full variable domain, rest sourced from reference TRBV30 and TRBJ1-5, is SQTIHQWPATLVQPVGSPLSLECTVEGTSNPNLYWYRQAAGRGLQLLFYSVGIGQISSEVPQNLSASRPQDRQFILSSKKLLLSDSGFYLCAWSPGQPNQPQHFGDGTRLSIL.